The TCR beta chain under discussion was sequenced for a study of blood T cell repertoires in COVID-19. Whole-study context: Acute and convalescent COVID-19 samples came from the United States, Italy and Spain.

The germline V and J ends were trimmed by 1 base and 7 bases, with 11 bases remaining between them. The germline V gene encodes CDR1 MGHRA and CDR2 YSYEKL. This CDR3 comprises 14 residues. As handled by the study authors: Using reference gene primer amplification, nucleated cell counts were estimated. Sequencing was performed with immunoSEQ multiplex PCR; in TCRdb, only in-frame clones are kept and a portion is missing. The V and J calls and clone size come from that table; D and trimming were worked out from the DNA. The sample has about 200,000 clones; 94% are singletons. Seattle patients were enrolled while actively infected and followed longitudinally.

The genes are TRBV4-1 and TRBJ1-5, with D possibly TRBD1 on 6 matching bases. The TCR sequence derives from a man aged 25 to 45 with COVID-19, enrolled during active disease. Sample: peripheral blood. Here the CDR3 DNA reads TGCGCCAGCAGCCAAGTCGTGGGACACCAGCCCCAGCATTTT. Amino acid sequence: CASSQVVGHQPQHF.